Listed here is a single T cell receptor beta chain. What it binds is not known. These data originate in a study of blood T cells in healthy people across ages. Notes on the study in general: Unsorted PBMCs ruled out conclusive naive versus antigen-experienced comparison. Both naive CD4+ cell counts and diversity were greater in long-lived donors than in aged donors.

The donors, all healthy, were Caucasians living in Russia, aged about 6 to 100. Collection of 8.5 to 10 milliliters of peripheral blood was performed for each donor. Next came a second PCR, run for about 6 to 11 cycles, which used a sample-barcoded 5' primer along with a J-beta primer mix. TCRdb re-called the 5' RACE reads through MiXCR, storing one row per CDR3 protein. There are just under 550,000 distinct CDR3 sequences in the sample; approximately 25% occur only once, and around 10% lies in the top ten. These sequences were also reported in another study, on T cells of mothers and their children.

Sequencing used blood. This clonotype originated in a boy younger than 18 in good health.

Here the CDR3 reads CAWNDGGANEQFF. In DNA form, the CDR3 reads TGTGCCTGGAATGACGGGGGGGCGAATGAGCAGTTCTTC. The J gene is TRBJ2-1, the V gene TRBV30; TRBD2 matches at 8 bases. The germline V gene encodes CDR1 GTSNPN and CDR2 SVGIG (reference sequence). The CDR3 is 13 residues long. Trimming cost V 4 bases and J 7 bases; bases outside gene matches: 6. Together with reference TRBV30 and TRBJ2-1, the CDR3 gives the full variable domain: SQTIHQWPATLVQPVGSPLSLECTVEGTSNPNLYWYRQAAGRGLQLLFYSVGIGQISSEVPQNLSASRPQDRQFILSSKKLLLSDSGFYLCAWNDGGANEQFFGPGTRLTVL.